A single sample is the source of the 29 T cell receptor beta chains below, sequenced in a study of vaccination effects on CD4 cells after COVID-19. The antigens these receptors bind are not known. The assay was immunoSEQ multiplex PCR, and TCRdb's table has in-frame clones only and misses some. Of under 85,000 clones listed, around four fifths are singletons. Viral peptide pool expansion of antigen-specific CD4+ T cells preceded sequencing in the ViraFEST assay. Cells that had been cultured for 10 days were the source of isolated CD4+ T cells. Two-dose BNT162b2 or mRNA-1273 vaccination was given to participants. This specimen was CD4+ T cells from PBMCs cultured with HCoV-OC43 spike peptides, taken after COVID-19 vaccination. Subset in this sample: HCoV-OC43 spike overlapping peptide pool stimulation. These receptors were taken from a human donor who received a COVID-19 vaccine.

The chain combines TRBV10-3 with TRBJ1-2; the D is unclear. Germline-derived CDR1 and CDR2 are ENHRY and SYGVKD. CDR3 size: 13 residues. Trimming cost V 3 bases and J 2 bases, with 7 bases left between them. This CDR3 reads CAISDMGNYGYTF. CDR3 bases: TGTGCCATCAGTGATATGGGGAACTATGGCTACACCTTC.

This clone was seen only a few times. J is TRBJ2-2 and V is TRBV3-1 (or the pseudogene TRBV3-2); no firm D call. With 1 base removed from V and 6 bases from J, the gap between germline ends came to 18 bases. Germline values: CDR1 LGHDT, CDR2 YNNKEL (reference sequence). CDR3 length: 17 residues. The CDR3 sequence: CASSQVLAPFNAGELFF. Here the CDR3 DNA reads TGTGCCAGCAGCCAAGTTTTAGCCCCATTTAACGCCGGGGAGCTGTTTTTT.

This chain joins TRBV4-2 and TRBJ1-2, with a tentative D call TRBD1 (6 bases). Germline CDR1 and CDR2: LGHNA and YNFKEQ. This CDR3 region has 13 residues. Between the trimmed V and J ends, which lost 4 bases and 4 bases, there was a span of 10 bases. DNA of the CDR3: TGTGCCAGCAGCCCAGGACAGCCCTATGGCTACACCTTC. Amino acid sequence: CASSPGQPYGYTF.

This clone was counted only a few times. V gene TRBV7-9 combines with J gene TRBJ2-5; 12 bases are shared with TRBD2. The germline V gene has CDR1 SEHNR and CDR2 FQNEAQ (reference sequence). This CDR3 spans 16 amino acids. J was trimmed by 4 bases and V by 4 bases; bases with no gene match: 7. CDR3 in amino acids: CASSSDLAGGLETQYF. DNA of the CDR3: TGTGCCAGCAGCTCCGATCTAGCGGGGGGGCTAGAGACCCAGTACTTC.

The chain employs TRBV3-1 (or the pseudogene TRBV3-2) and TRBJ1-6; D perhaps matches TRBD1 (5 bases). Germline V gene data show CDR1 as LGHDT and CDR2 as YNNKEL (reference sequence). The CDR3 extends over 17 amino acids. V lost 2 bases to trimming and J lost 3 bases, with 14 bases between them. CDR3 DNA: TGTGCCAGCAGCCAACGCTCCGGGGGTTTCTATAATTCACCCCTCCACTTT. As protein: CASSQRSGGFYNSPLHF.

This clone has a single count. V and J are TRBV6-5 and TRBJ2-4; D uncertain. The ends were cut back, 5 bases at V and 0 bases at J, with 8 bases in the middle. Germline lookup yields CDR1 MNHEY and CDR2 SVGAGI. The CDR3 has 14 residues. The CDR3 sequence: CASSRSLAKNIQYF. The DNA for the CDR3 is TGTGCCAGCAGTAGGTCCCTAGCCAAAAACATTCAGTACTTC.

J is TRBJ2-5 and V is TRBV11-3; D could derive from TRBD1 or TRBD2 (5 bases each). Germline V gene data show CDR1 as SGHNT and CDR2 as YENEEA. The CDR3 is 14 amino acids. The V gene lost 5 bases and the J gene lost 1 base, with 11 bases spanning the gap. The CDR3 nucleotides read TGTGCCAGCAGCCGGGCCGGGACCCAAGAGACCCAGTACTTC. Its protein product is CASSRAGTQETQYF.

The chain combines TRBV11-2 with TRBJ2-7; D is perhaps TRBD1 (5 bases). Between the trimmed V and J ends, which lost 0 bases and 2 bases, there was a span of 8 bases. Germline V gene lookup returns CDR1 SGHAT and CDR2 FQNNGV. The CDR3 covers 14 residues. CDR3 region: CASSLDPGPYEQYV. The CDR3 region has the DNA TGTGCCAGCAGCTTAGATCCAGGGCCCTACGAGCAGTACGTC.

The J gene is TRBJ1-4, the V gene TRBV5-1; D is unresolved. V was trimmed by 3 bases and J by 0 bases, leaving 9 bases between them. Germline V CDR1 and CDR2: SGHRS, YFSETQ. The CDR3 runs to 15 residues. This CDR3 is CASSSGSATNEKLFF. CDR3 nucleotides: TGCGCCAGCAGCTCCGGGAGTGCAACTAATGAAAAACTGTTTTTT.

The chain combines TRBV6-1 with TRBJ1-4; unclear D gene. Deletions cut 0 bases from V and 0 bases from J, with 8 bases between. The germline CDR1 and CDR2 sequences are MNHNS and SASEGT. CDR3 size: 16 residues. The CDR3 region is CASSEAAATTNEKLFF. Written as DNA, the CDR3 is TGTGCCAGCAGTGAAGCAGCGGCTACAACTAATGAAAAACTGTTTTTT.

The chain employs TRBV6-5 and TRBJ2-1; TRBD1 aligns across 7 bases. J gave up 4 bases and V 6 bases, and 9 bases lay outside the gene matches. Germline assignment: CDR1 MNHEY and CDR2 SVGAGI. The CDR3 is made up of 15 amino acids. CDR3: CASSTTDRIYNEQFF. The CDR3 DNA reads as TGTGCCAGCAGCACTACGGACAGGATTTACAATGAGCAGTTCTTC.

This chain connects TRBV5-1 to TRBJ1-3, with D possibly being TRBD1 (6 bases). Trimming left V 4 bases short and J 1 base short, with 15 bases between. The CDR3 has 16 residues. In germline, CDR1 is SGHRS, CDR2 YFSETQ. Here the CDR3 reads CASSPTGPPSGNTIYF. As DNA, the CDR3 is TGCGCCAGCAGCCCGACAGGTCCTCCGTCTGGAAACACCATATATTTT.

This sequence joins TRBV6-6 and TRBJ1-2; maybe TRBD1 (6 bases). Germline CDR1 is MNHNY and CDR2 is SVGAGI (reference sequence). The CDR3 has 16 amino acids. Trimming removed 6 bases at V and 2 bases at J, with 19 bases between. CDR3 nucleotide sequence: TGTGCCAGCAGCCAAGGCCCAGGGGCCTTAAACTATGGCTACACCTTC. It yields the protein CASSQGPGALNYGYTF.

The rearrangement links TRBV19 to TRBJ1-1; D might be TRBD1 (6 bases). Germline V lookup: CDR1 LNHDA, CDR2 SQIVND (reference sequence). This CDR3 comprises 14 residues. With 6 bases removed from V and 1 base from J, the gap between germline ends came to 12 bases. This CDR3 is CASRIQGGNTEAFF. The CDR3 nucleotides read TGTGCCAGTAGAATACAGGGAGGGAACACTGAAGCTTTCTTT.

The V call is TRBV7-2, the J call TRBJ2-6; D remains ambiguous. The CDR3 covers 15 residues. Germline lookup yields CDR1 SGHTA and CDR2 FQGNSA. Trimming cost V 1 base and J 2 bases, with 6 bases left between them. The CDR3 loop reads CASSLVRAGANVLTF. The CDR3 bases are TGTGCCAGCAGCTTAGTAAGGGCTGGGGCCAACGTCCTGACTTTC.

The chain links TRBV28 to TRBJ1-1; no definite D call. This CDR3 contains 13 residues. Germline V gives CDR1 MDHEN, CDR2 SYDVKM. The ends were cut back, 6 bases at V and 0 bases at J, with 8 bases in the middle. This CDR3 is CASRPILNTEAFF. The CDR3 DNA reads as TGTGCCAGCAGACCCATTCTGAACACTGAAGCTTTCTTT. The whole variable domain, remainder taken from reference TRBV28 and TRBJ1-1, is DVKVTQSSRYLVKRTGEKVFLECVQDMDHENMFWYRQDPGLGLRLIYFSYDVKMKEKGDIPEGYSVSREKKERFSLILESASTNQTSMYLCASRPILNTEAFFGQGTRLTVV.

The rearrangement uses TRBV9 and TRBJ2-4; 7 bases agree with TRBD1. The germline CDR1 and CDR2 sequences are SGDLS and YYNGEE. Trimming at V came to 0 bases and at J to 0 bases, leaving 12 bases not matched to a gene. The CDR3 has 19 residues. The CDR3 DNA is TGTGCCAGCAGCGTAGATGGGGACAGTCCTTCTCTAGCCAAAAACATTCAGTACTTC. It encodes CASSVDGDSPSLAKNIQYF.

This clone was observed a single time. The rearrangement joins TRBV4-1 to TRBJ2-5, with D tentatively TRBD1 (5 bases). Deletions cut 0 bases from V and 5 bases from J, with 16 bases between. This CDR3 has 16 amino acids. The germline CDR1 and CDR2 sequences are MGHRA and YSYEKL. The CDR3 DNA follows: TGCGCCAGCAGCCAAGATTCGAGGCAGGGCTGGGAGACCCAGTACTTC. Amino acids: CASSQDSRQGWETQYF.

The rearrangement links TRBV5-4 to TRBJ1-2, with TRBD1 matching over 7 bases. This CDR3 contains 14 residues. Germline lookup yields CDR1 SGHNT and CDR2 YYREEE (reference sequence). The J segment lost 8 bases and the V segment lost 2 bases, leaving 9 bases of the junction unmatched. For the CDR3, the DNA is TGTGCCAGCAGCTTCGAGGAGGGGGCGCGAGGCTACACCTTC. Amino acids: CASSFEEGARGYTF. Combining the CDR3 with reference TRBV5-4 and TRBJ1-2 gives the whole variable domain ETGVTQSPTHLIKTRGQQVTLRCSSQSGHNTVSWYQQALGQGPQFIFQYYREEENGRGNFPPRFSGLQFPNYSSELNVNALELDDSALYLCASSFEEGARGYTFGSGTRLTVV.

J is TRBJ2-3 and V is TRBV2; D may be TRBD1 (5 bases). Germline loops: CDR1 SNHLY, CDR2 FYNNEI. This CDR3 comprises 15 residues. V was trimmed by 5 bases and J by 1 base, leaving 13 bases between them. CDR3 bases: TGTGCCAGCAGTTTTAGGGGTACCGGCACAGATACGCAGTATTTT. This gives the protein CASSFRGTGTDTQYF.

The chain joins TRBV18 to TRBJ1-3; D is ambiguous. CDR3 length: 13 amino acids. Germline V gene data show CDR1 as KGHSH and CDR2 as LQKENI. Deletions cut 4 bases from V and 3 bases from J, with 7 bases between. CDR3 amino acids: CASSRKYGNTIYF. In nucleotides, the CDR3 is TGTGCCAGCTCACGGAAGTATGGAAACACCATATATTTT.

V and J are TRBV20-1 and TRBJ1-5; 7 positions agree with TRBD1. The CDR3 runs 15 residues. Per the germline V gene, CDR1 is DFQATT and CDR2 is SNEGSKA (reference sequence). V was clipped by 3 bases and J by 4 bases; unmatched bases: 9. The DNA for the CDR3 is TGCAGTGCTAGTGGTCAGGCAGGGGGTAATCAGCCCCAGCATTTT. The encoded protein is CSASGQAGGNQPQHF.

The chain uses TRBV7-2 and TRBJ1-6; possible D gene TRBD1, 5 bases. The CDR3 totals 15 residues. V lost 1 base and J lost 5, with 9 bases in between. Germline lookup yields CDR1 SGHTA and CDR2 FQGNSA. The CDR3 spells CASSLGGVNNSPLHF. CDR3 bases: TGTGCCAGCAGCTTAGGGGGCGTGAATAATTCACCCCTCCACTTT.

The rearrangement uses TRBV6-5 and TRBJ2-3, with no clear D. Germline CDR1 is MNHEY and CDR2 is SVGAGI. V was pared by 6 bases and J by 0 bases, with 10 bases between. This CDR3 spans 14 amino acids. In DNA form, the CDR3 reads TGTGCCAGCAGCGTAACGTATAGCACAGATACGCAGTATTTT. Encoded protein: CASSVTYSTDTQYF.

The V gene is TRBV19, the J gene TRBJ1-5; 7 bases align to TRBD1. The V gene's germline CDR1 is LNHDA and CDR2 SQIVND (reference sequence). CDR3 length equals 14 residues. The V gene end was trimmed by 7 bases and the J gene end by 11 bases; junction bases not matched to a gene: 14. CDR3 DNA: TGTGCCAGTATCCCTCAGGGGGGAGGTCCGGCCCAGCATTTT. It is translated as CASIPQGGGPAQHF.

The V call is TRBV7-2, the J call TRBJ2-1, with 7 bases that match TRBD2. CDR3 length: 15 amino acids. Trimming took 0 bases from V and 4 from J; bases not matched to a gene: 3. Germline CDR1 reads SGHTA; CDR2 reads FQGNSA. This CDR3 is CASSLATGLYNEQFF. The CDR3 DNA follows: TGTGCCAGCAGCTTAGCGACGGGACTATACAATGAGCAGTTCTTC. The entire variable domain, with the rest obtained from reference TRBV7-2 and TRBJ2-1, is as follows: GAGVSQSPSNKVTEKGKDVELRCDPISGHTALYWYRQSLGQGLEFLIYFQGNSAPDKSGLPSDRFSAERTGGSVSTLTIQRTQQEDSAVYLCASSLATGLYNEQFFGPGTRLTVL.

The chain couples TRBV9 to TRBJ2-2; D unclear. The CDR3 is made up of 14 amino acids. The germline V gene has CDR1 SGDLS and CDR2 YYNGEE. Deletions cut 1 base from V and 4 bases from J, with 8 bases between. The CDR3 reads CASSVRWSTGELFF. CDR3 nucleotide sequence: TGTGCCAGCAGCGTAAGGTGGAGCACCGGGGAGCTGTTTTTT. The complete variable domain, with remaining parts taken from reference TRBV9 and TRBJ2-2, reads DSGVTQTPKHLITATGQRVTLRCSPRSGDLSVYWYQQSLDQGLQFLIQYYNGEERAKGNILERFSAQQFPDLHSELNLSSLELGDSALYFCASSVRWSTGELFFGEGSRLTVL.

The genes are TRBV3-1 (or the pseudogene TRBV3-2) and TRBJ2-3; 7 bases map to TRBD2. Germline CDR1 LGHDT, CDR2 YNNKEL (reference sequence). There are 17 residues in the CDR3. The junction had 8 bases not matched to a gene; V was cut back by 0 bases and J by 2 bases. CDR3 DNA sequence: TGTGCCAGCAGCCAAGACGGGACGGGGGGTCTCACAGATACGCAGTATTTT. Translation gives CASSQDGTGGLTDTQYF.

The chain links TRBV12-3 or TRBV12-4 to TRBJ1-2, with no clear D. This CDR3 contains 12 residues. V lost 3 bases, J lost 2 bases, and 4 bases lay in between. CDR3 protein: CASSFRNYGYTF. CDR3 bases: TGTGCCAGCAGTTTTAGGAACTATGGCTACACCTTC.